This entry lists 15 T cell receptor beta chains sequenced from one sample in a study of blood T cell repertoires in COVID-19. Clones were sequenced by immunoSEQ multiplex PCR, and TCRdb holds only the in-frame ones, with some missing. Of about 52,000 clones detected, approximately 80% appear once; the ten largest clones hold approximately 10%. What was sequenced was peripheral blood. The origin of the receptors is a man aged 80 or over with COVID-19, enrolled during active disease.

The chain couples TRBV15 to TRBJ2-1; 15 bases are shared with TRBD2. Germline V gene lookup returns CDR1 LNHNV and CDR2 YYDKDF (reference sequence). This CDR3 contains 20 residues. Trimming cost V 2 bases and J 0 bases; bases outside gene matches: 8. The CDR3 loop reads CATSRPLLGLAGGSYNEQFF. In DNA form, the CDR3 reads TGTGCCACCAGCAGACCTCTCCTGGGACTAGCGGGAGGCTCCTACAATGAGCAGTTCTTC.

The chain combines TRBV9 with TRBJ2-7; D gene ambiguous. CDR1 is SGDLS, CDR2 YYNGEE, per germline. CDR3 size: 14 residues. Deletions cut 3 bases from V and 0 bases from J, with 10 bases between. The CDR3 DNA follows: TGTGCCAGCAGCGCCCAGGTGAGCTCCTACGAGCAGTACTTC. Its translation: CASSAQVSSYEQYF.

This clone appeared a few times. The genes are TRBV7-2 and TRBJ1-5; maybe TRBD1 (5 bases). V lost 0 bases and J lost 7, with 13 bases in between. Germline V lookup: CDR1 SGHTA, CDR2 FQGNSA. The CDR3 runs 15 residues. The CDR3 is CASSLAGQVRQPQHF. CDR3 nucleotide sequence: TGTGCCAGCAGCTTAGCGGGGCAGGTTAGGCAGCCCCAGCATTTT.

The chain uses TRBV7-2 and TRBJ1-2, with 8 nucleotides matching TRBD1. Germline CDR1 reads SGHTA; CDR2 reads FQGNSA. This CDR3 has 17 amino acids. V shed 5 bases and J 1 base; nucleotides not matched to a gene: 12. The CDR3 DNA reads as TGTGCCAGCAGCCTACAGGTTGGACAGGGCCTTAACTATGGCTACACCTTC. It is translated as CASSLQVGQGLNYGYTF.

This chain uses TRBV5-1 with TRBJ1-1, with D maybe TRBD1 (5 bases). This CDR3 is built from 16 residues. Trimming shortened V by 5 bases and J by 5 bases, and 22 bases separated the two germline ends. Per germline, CDR1 SGHRS and CDR2 YFSETQ. CDR3 in amino acids: CASSFSGYDLRTEAFF. CDR3 nucleotide sequence: TGCGCCAGCAGTTTTTCAGGGTACGATTTGAGGACTGAAGCTTTCTTT.

In its sample, this clone was seen a few times. V is TRBV5-1 and J is TRBJ2-1; TRBD2 matches 11 bases. CDR1 and CDR2 from the germline V gene are SGHRS and YFSETQ. The V and J ends lost 0 bases and 6 bases, in that order; junction bases with no gene match: 5. The CDR3 has 16 residues. The CDR3 coding sequence is TGCGCCAGCAGCTTGGGTTCTAGCGGGGGGATCAATGAGCAGTTCTTC. Protein product: CASSLGSSGGINEQFF.

The V call is TRBV19, the J call TRBJ1-2; D gene uncertain. Trimming shortened V by 3 bases and J by 6 bases, and 14 bases separated the two germline ends. CDR3 length: 14 residues. Germline loops: CDR1 LNHDA, CDR2 SQIVND (reference sequence). The CDR3 coding sequence is TGTGCCAGTAGTATCCCCCGAGGGTTCGATGGCTACACCTTC. Its protein product is CASSIPRGFDGYTF.

V usage is TRBV30 and J usage is TRBJ1-4; 8 nucleotides match TRBD1. Germline CDR1 and CDR2: GTSNPN and SVGIG (reference sequence). The CDR3 is 15 amino acids. The trim removed 2 bases at V and 5 bases at J, leaving 7 bases unmatched. CDR3 nucleotide sequence: TGTGCCTGGAGTCTACCACAGGGGGGAAATGAAAAACTGTTTTTT. It codes for CAWSLPQGGNEKLFF.

This rearrangement joins TRBV7-2 to TRBJ1-1; D unclear. Germline loops: CDR1 SGHTA, CDR2 FQGNSA. The CDR3 contains 15 residues. V was shortened by 3 bases and J by 7 bases, with 18 bases between the two germline ends. CDR3 region: CASSFDGRGVLEAFF. In DNA form, the CDR3 reads TGTGCCAGCAGCTTTGATGGAAGAGGTGTGCTTGAAGCTTTCTTT. The full variable domain, its missing parts supplied by reference TRBV7-2 and TRBJ1-1, is GAGVSQSPSNKVTEKGKDVELRCDPISGHTALYWYRQSLGQGLEFLIYFQGNSAPDKSGLPSDRFSAERTGGSVSTLTIQRTQQEDSAVYLCASSFDGRGVLEAFFGQGTRLTVV.

A few counts support this clone. The chain recombines TRBV28 with TRBJ1-4; 7 nucleotides line up with TRBD1. Germline CDR1 MDHEN, CDR2 SYDVKM. The CDR3 spans 15 residues. With V trimmed by 6 bases and J by 8 bases, 12 bases remained unmatched. CDR3 loop: CASRPQGLRGEKLFF. The CDR3 DNA sequence: TGTGCCAGCAGGCCACAGGGGCTCCGGGGGGAAAAACTGTTTTTT.

This chain connects TRBV4-3 to TRBJ1-1; D ambiguous. CDR1 and CDR2 (germline): LGHNA, YSLEER. Trimming left V 4 bases short and J 1 base short, with 10 bases between. The CDR3 is 14 amino acids. The CDR3 region is CASSPEAGNTEAFF. CDR3 nucleotide sequence: TGCGCCAGCAGCCCCGAGGCGGGGAACACTGAAGCTTTCTTT.

V gene TRBV11-3 combines with J gene TRBJ2-1; D call uncertain. V was shortened by 5 bases and J by 9 bases, with 17 bases between the two germline ends. Germline CDR1 reads SGHNT; CDR2 reads YENEEA. The CDR3 loop spans 14 amino acids. The CDR3 reads CASSPRGRESEQFF. Written as DNA, the CDR3 is TGTGCCAGCAGCCCGCGTGGGCGAGAAAGTGAGCAGTTCTTC.

The CDR3 DNA reads as TGTGCCAGCACTCAAGGGCAGGGCTATGGAAACACCATATATTTT. Amino acids: CASTQGQGYGNTIYF. The V call is TRBV25-1, the J call TRBJ1-3, with D possibly matching TRBD1 (5 bases). This CDR3 has 15 residues. Germline V lookup: CDR1 MGHDK, CDR2 SYGVNS. Between the trimmed V and J ends, which lost 7 bases and 3 bases, there was a span of 16 bases.

The V and J genes are TRBV29-1 and TRBJ1-2; weak D call: TRBD1 (5 bases). The length of the CDR3 is 13 residues. Between the trimmed V and J ends, which lost 5 bases and 4 bases, there was a span of 14 bases. CDR1 is SQVTM, CDR2 ANQGSEA, per germline. The CDR3 loop reads CSVWAGWFYGYTF. CDR3 sequence (DNA): TGCAGCGTTTGGGCAGGGTGGTTCTATGGCTACACCTTC.

The V gene is TRBV6-2 or TRBV6-3, the J gene TRBJ1-2; the D is unclear. The CDR3 runs to 12 residues. Germline loops: CDR1 MNHEY, CDR2 SVGEGT. Trimming removed 4 bases from V and 8 bases from J, with 11 bases in between. CDR3 DNA sequence: TGTGCCAGCAGTTTCCTTACCGGGGGCTACACCTTC. This sequence encodes CASSFLTGGYTF.